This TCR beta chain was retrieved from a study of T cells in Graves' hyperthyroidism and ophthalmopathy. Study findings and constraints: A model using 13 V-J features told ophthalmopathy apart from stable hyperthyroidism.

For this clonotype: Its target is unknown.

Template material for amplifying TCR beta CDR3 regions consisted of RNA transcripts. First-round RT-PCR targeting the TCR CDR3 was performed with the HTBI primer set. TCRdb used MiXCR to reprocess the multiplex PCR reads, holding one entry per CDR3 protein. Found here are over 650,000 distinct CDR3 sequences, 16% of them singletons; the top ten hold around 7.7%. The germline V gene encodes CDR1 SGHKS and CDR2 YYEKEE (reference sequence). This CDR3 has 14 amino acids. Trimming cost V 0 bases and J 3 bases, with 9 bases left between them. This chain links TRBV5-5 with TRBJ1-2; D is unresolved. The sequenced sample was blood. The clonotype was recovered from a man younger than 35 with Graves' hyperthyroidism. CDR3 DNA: TGTGCCAGCAGCTTGGCCGGGGAGGACTATGGCTACACCTTC. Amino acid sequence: CASSLAGEDYGYTF.